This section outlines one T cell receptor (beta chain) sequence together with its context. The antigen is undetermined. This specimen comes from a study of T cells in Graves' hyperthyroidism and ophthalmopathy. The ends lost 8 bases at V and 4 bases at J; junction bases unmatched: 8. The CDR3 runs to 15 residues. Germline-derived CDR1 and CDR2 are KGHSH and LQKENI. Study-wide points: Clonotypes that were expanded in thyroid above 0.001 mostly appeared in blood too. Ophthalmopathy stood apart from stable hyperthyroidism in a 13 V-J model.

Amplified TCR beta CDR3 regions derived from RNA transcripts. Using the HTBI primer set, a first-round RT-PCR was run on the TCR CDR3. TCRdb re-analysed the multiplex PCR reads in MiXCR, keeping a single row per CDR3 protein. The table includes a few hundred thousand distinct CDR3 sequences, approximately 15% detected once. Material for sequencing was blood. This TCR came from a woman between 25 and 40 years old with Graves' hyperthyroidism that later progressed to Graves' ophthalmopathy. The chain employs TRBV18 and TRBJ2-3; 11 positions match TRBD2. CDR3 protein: CASLTSGSISDTQYF. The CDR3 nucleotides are TGTGCCAGCCTCACTAGCGGGAGTATCTCAGATACGCAGTATTTT.